This TCR beta chain was observed in a study of cytomegalovirus exposure and HLA in healthy donors. Study at large: From HLA-typed donors, an early data release held tens of millions of unique TCRs. Study observations and caveats: TCR beta sequences numbering some 17,000 were associated with HLA alleles at 0.05 false discovery rate in a later analysis. Sequencing had likely introduced a cluster of highly shared sequence variants as an artifact. A later analysis revealed that TCR association rates differed between HLA loci, peaking at DRB1 and bottoming out at HLA-C.

Trimming shortened V by 0 bases and J by 7 bases, and 10 bases separated the two germline ends. The length of the CDR3 is 14 residues. Germline V CDR1 and CDR2: SGHRS, YFSETQ. The PCR had 60 Vbeta and 13 Jbeta primers. TCRdb keeps only in-frame clones here, not all; method: immunoSEQ multiplex PCR. This sample has 110,000 to 150,000 clones, with 70% to 90% found just once. This clone was seen once. No antigen is known for it. The chain combines TRBV5-1 with TRBJ2-2; weak D call: TRBD1 (5 bases). Sequencing was done on a sample of PBMCs. This TCR was recovered from a woman in her thirties or forties in good health and CMV-seropositive. CDR3 region: CASSLGAQGGELFF. The CDR3 nucleotides read TGCGCCAGCAGCTTGGGGGCCCAGGGCGGGGAGCTGTTTTTT.